This entry lists 26 T cell receptor beta chains sequenced from one sample in a study of T-cell memory formation after mild COVID-19. TCRdb re-called the 5' RACE reads with MiXCR, one entry per CDR3 protein. The profile shows more than 300,000 distinct CDR3 sequences, roughly 15% of them singletons. Sequenced material: PBMCs or a T cell subset sorted from them (not recorded which). These receptors were obtained from a man aged 18-30 years who had mild COVID-19 (a few samples of this study predate the infection). Cell type and time point are not known.

Comment on this clonotype: The missing conserved phenylalanine or tryptophan at the end of this CDR3 makes a read error likely. This chain joins TRBV28 and TRBJ2-1, with TRBD1 as a possible D gene (6 bases). CDR1 is MDHEN, CDR2 SYDVKM, per germline. The ends were cut back, 6 bases at V and 6 bases at J, with 21 bases in the middle. CDR3 length: 16 amino acids. CDR3 DNA sequence: TGTGCCAGCAGCCCCCTGGCAGGGGAAATTTTCAATGAGCAGTTCTTA. This sequence encodes CASSPLAGEIFNEQFL.

The chain is built from TRBV6-5 and TRBJ2-7, with TRBD1 identical over 8 bases. The CDR3 is 15 residues long. The V gene end was trimmed by 6 bases and the J gene end by 2 bases; junction bases not matched to a gene: 9. Looked up from germline, CDR1 is MNHEY and CDR2 is SVGAGI. The CDR3 nucleotides read TGTGCCAGCAGGGAAGACAGGGGTTCCCCCTACGAGCAGTACTTC. Translated, it gives CASREDRGSPYEQYF.

The V call is TRBV5-1, the J call TRBJ2-2; D tentatively reads TRBD1 or TRBD2 (5 bases each). The CDR3 covers 17 residues. V lost 4 bases and J lost 0, with 16 bases in between. Germline CDR1 SGHRS, CDR2 YFSETQ. The CDR3: CASSRGPLGANTGELFF. The CDR3 DNA reads TGCGCCAGCAGCAGGGGACCACTCGGGGCGAACACCGGGGAGCTGTTTTTT.

In its sample, this clonotype was seen many times. The CDR3 loop is CASSLDGRQETQYF. CDR3 bases: TGTGCCAGCAGCTTAGACGGCAGACAAGAGACCCAGTACTTC. This chain links TRBV7-9 with TRBJ2-5; D is uncertain. V was cut by 1 base and J by 2 bases, with 8 bases left in between. Germline V gene sequence: CDR1 SEHNR, CDR2 FQNEAQ (reference sequence). There are 14 residues in the CDR3.

This clonotype has a handful of counts. DNA for the CDR3: TGCGCCAGCAGCCCGAGGGCGGATGGGAGCAATCAGCCCCAGCATTTT. This sequence encodes CASSPRADGSNQPQHF. This sequence joins TRBV4-1 and TRBJ1-5; no clear D gene. Trimming removed 4 bases from V and 1 base from J, with 14 bases in between. This CDR3 has 16 residues. Per the germline V gene, CDR1 is MGHRA and CDR2 is YSYEKL.

The chain combines TRBV19 with TRBJ1-1; no definite D call. Germline CDR1 and CDR2: LNHDA and SQIVND (reference sequence). This CDR3 spans 15 amino acids. The ends were cut back, 2 bases at V and 4 bases at J, with 14 bases in the middle. CDR3 residues: CASSILEGGGTEAFF. The CDR3 DNA is TGTGCCAGTAGTATATTGGAGGGAGGAGGCACTGAAGCTTTCTTT.

This clonotype was seen only a few times. The V gene is TRBV5-1, the J gene TRBJ2-2; TRBD2 matches at 8 bases. The CDR3 covers 16 residues. The V segment lost 4 bases and the J segment 3 bases; nucleotides outside the gene matches: 8. CDR1 and CDR2 from the germline V gene are SGHRS and YFSETQ. The CDR3 region has the DNA TGCGCCAGCAGCATCAGACCGGGACTAGACACCGGGGAGCTGTTTTTT. It translates to CASSIRPGLDTGELFF.

CDR3 DNA: TGCGCCAGCAGCTGGGCCGAGCGGGGGGCCATGGCAGATACGCAGTATTTT. Its translation: CASSWAERGAMADTQYF. The chain joins TRBV5-1 to TRBJ2-3, with TRBD2 identical over 9 bases. V shed 3 bases and J 4 bases; nucleotides not matched to a gene: 12. Germline V gene sequence: CDR1 SGHRS, CDR2 YFSETQ. The CDR3 contains 17 residues.

This clonotype was found a few times. This chain joins TRBV5-1 and TRBJ2-2, with a possible D match to TRBD2 (5 bases). This CDR3 comprises 18 residues. Germline values: CDR1 SGHRS, CDR2 YFSETQ. V was clipped by 2 bases and J by 2 bases, with 19 bases between them. The CDR3, as DNA: TGCGCCAGCAGCTTCTACTTGAGGGCAGACCAAAACACCGGGGAGCTGTTTTTT. Amino acids: CASSFYLRADQNTGELFF.

This clonotype was found many times. This chain joins TRBV6-2 or TRBV6-3 and TRBJ2-7; D perhaps matches TRBD1 (6 bases). Germline lookup yields CDR1 MNHEY and CDR2 SVGEGT. The CDR3 contains 15 residues. Deletions cut 6 bases from V and 0 bases from J, with 15 bases between. The chain's CDR3 is CASRNRAPGSYEQYV. The CDR3 coding sequence is TGTGCCAGCAGGAACAGGGCCCCGGGCTCCTACGAGCAGTACGTC.

J is TRBJ2-3 and V is TRBV7-9; possible D gene TRBD1, 6 bases. The CDR3 spans 14 residues. CDR1 is SEHNR and CDR2 is FQNEAQ in the germline V gene (reference sequence). V shed 3 bases and J shed 2 bases, with 9 bases lying between them. The CDR3 sequence is CASSLNRATDTQYF. The CDR3 region has the DNA TGTGCCAGCAGCTTGAACAGGGCCACAGATACGCAGTATTTT.

The chain has TRBV10-2 and TRBJ2-3; 7 nucleotides agree with TRBD2. Per germline, CDR1 WSHSY and CDR2 SAAADI. With V trimmed by 6 bases and J by 3 bases, 6 bases remained unmatched. The CDR3 runs to 14 residues. CDR3 region: CASRGGGLTDTQYF. The DNA for the CDR3 is TGCGCCAGCAGAGGCGGGGGTTTAACAGATACGCAGTATTTT.

This chain uses TRBV11-2 with TRBJ2-7; tentatively, D is TRBD1 or TRBD2 (5 bases each). V lost 5 bases, J lost 6 bases, and 23 bases lay in between. The germline V gene encodes CDR1 SGHAT and CDR2 FQNNGV. CDR3 size: 16 residues. The chain's CDR3 is CASSLGLRTPGTEQYF. CDR3 nucleotides: TGTGCCAGCAGCCTAGGTTTGCGGACACCCGGGACCGAGCAGTACTTC.

This clonotype was found a few times. This chain connects TRBV20-1 to TRBJ2-1; D possibly corresponds to TRBD2 (6 bases). The V gene's germline CDR1 is DFQATT and CDR2 SNEGSKA (reference sequence). Trimming removed 7 bases from V and 6 bases from J, with 16 bases in between. This CDR3 contains 13 residues. Written as DNA, the CDR3 is TGCAGTGTCCCGGACTACCCAAGCAATGAGCAGTTCTTC. Translation gives CSVPDYPSNEQFF.

The chain has TRBV7-6 and TRBJ1-1; unclear D gene. Germline CDR1 SGHVS, CDR2 FNYEAQ. Trimming took 5 bases from V and 3 from J, leaving 10 bases between them. The CDR3 spans 13 residues. DNA of the CDR3: TGTGCCAGCAGCCACTTCAAACACACTGAAGCTTTCTTT. It encodes CASSHFKHTEAFF.

Of note for this clonotype: One base away lies a much larger clone, so this may be a sequencing read error. The rearrangement links TRBV12-3 or TRBV12-4 to TRBJ2-7, with unresolved D. The CDR3 has 13 residues. V was shortened by 0 bases and J by 5 bases, with 8 bases between the two germline ends. For the CDR3, the DNA is TGTGCCAGCAGTTTAGCCCTTTTCGACGAGCAGTACTTC. Translation gives CASSLALFDEQYF.

V usage is TRBV6-5 and J usage is TRBJ2-1, with 11 nucleotides matching TRBD2. The germline CDR1 and CDR2 sequences are MNHEY and SVGAGI. The CDR3 sequence is 16 residues long. V lost 2 bases to trimming and J lost 7 bases; unmatched junction nucleotides: 7. The CDR3 DNA sequence: TGTGCCAGCAGTTACCCTTCTAGCGGGGGGACGAATGAGCAGTTCTTC. This gives the protein CASSYPSSGGTNEQFF.

This clonotype came up a few times. This rearrangement joins TRBV6-5 to TRBJ1-2, with a weak D call TRBD1 (5 bases). Germline values: CDR1 MNHEY, CDR2 SVGAGI. V was cut by 2 bases and J by 8 bases, with 12 bases left in between. The CDR3 runs 13 residues. In nucleotides, the CDR3 is TGTGCCAGCAGTTACGACAGAATGGTCGGCTACACCTTC. It encodes CASSYDRMVGYTF.

The rearrangement links TRBV4-1 to TRBJ1-1; D perhaps matches TRBD1 (5 bases). V was cut by 0 bases and J by 1 base, with 12 bases left in between. Germline CDR1 is MGHRA and CDR2 is YSYEKL. The CDR3 covers 16 residues. The CDR3 DNA reads as TGCGCCAGCAGCCAAGATTCGCAGGGAGGGAACACTGAAGCTTTCTTT. As protein: CASSQDSQGGNTEAFF.

There are many counts of this clonotype. The chain employs TRBV6-5 and TRBJ1-4; the D is unclear. CDR1 is MNHEY, CDR2 SVGAGI, per germline. This CDR3 contains 13 residues. Trimming pared 11 bases from V and 7 bases from J, leaving 17 bases between. CDR3 sequence (DNA): TGTGCCTCGCGGTTGGGGAGGCGTGAAAAACTGTTTTTT. This encodes CASRLGRREKLFF.

This clonotype was observed a handful of times. The chain recombines TRBV7-8 with TRBJ1-5, with D possibly TRBD1 on 5 matching bases. The CDR3 consists of 14 residues. Looked up from germline, CDR1 is SGHVS and CDR2 is FQNEAQ. V shed 5 bases and J shed 7 bases, with 15 bases lying between them. CDR3 sequence: CASSGATRGQPQHF. The CDR3 DNA sequence: TGTGCCAGCAGCGGCGCCACCCGGGGCCAGCCCCAGCATTTT.

The chain employs TRBV24-1 and TRBJ2-5; D might be TRBD1 (5 bases). Looked up from germline, CDR1 is KGHDR and CDR2 is SFDVKD. This CDR3 contains 17 residues. V dropped 5 bases and J dropped 5 bases, with 23 bases sitting between them. Here the CDR3 DNA reads TGTGCCACCAGTGGGGCCAGGGCAGGACGGTATCGGGAGACCCAGTACTTC. It specifies CATSGARAGRYRETQYF.

This clonotype has ten or more counts. V and J are TRBV7-6 and TRBJ2-5; TRBD2 aligns across 14 bases. This CDR3 region has 19 residues. Germline trimming cut 5 bases from V and 2 bases from J; bases unmatched to any gene: 13. Germline V gene lookup returns CDR1 SGHVS and CDR2 FNYEAQ. The CDR3 bases are TGTGCCAGCAGCGCAGCCGGGACTAGCGGGGGAACCTCACAAGAGACCCAGTACTTC. Translation: CASSAAGTSGGTSQETQYF.

This chain joins TRBV5-1 and TRBJ2-7; 7 nucleotides agree with TRBD1. Germline V gene data show CDR1 as SGHRS and CDR2 as YFSETQ. Trimming removed 4 bases from V and 4 bases from J; junction bases left unmatched: 11. CDR3 size: 15 residues. CDR3 in amino acids: CASSGFGQEAYEQYF. As DNA, the CDR3 is TGCGCCAGCAGCGGTTTCGGACAGGAAGCGTACGAGCAGTACTTC.

This clonotype was picked up a small number of times. The rearrangement links TRBV11-3 to TRBJ1-1, with D perhaps TRBD1 (6 bases). Trimming left V 5 bases short and J 9 bases short, with 16 bases between. Germline values: CDR1 SGHNT, CDR2 YENEEA. The length of the CDR3 is 13 residues. The DNA for the CDR3 is TGTGCCAGCAGCGCAACCGCAGGGGCTAAAGCTTTCTTT. This sequence encodes CASSATAGAKAFF.

This clonotype has more than one count but fewer than ten. The chain carries TRBV6-5 and TRBJ1-1; D call uncertain. With 0 bases removed from V and 1 base from J, the gap between germline ends came to 9 bases. CDR1 and CDR2 from the germline V gene are MNHEY and SVGAGI. CDR3 size: 15 residues. CDR3 DNA: TGTGCCAGCAGTTACTCGACCCGGAGGAACACTGAAGCTTTCTTT. Its protein product is CASSYSTRRNTEAFF.